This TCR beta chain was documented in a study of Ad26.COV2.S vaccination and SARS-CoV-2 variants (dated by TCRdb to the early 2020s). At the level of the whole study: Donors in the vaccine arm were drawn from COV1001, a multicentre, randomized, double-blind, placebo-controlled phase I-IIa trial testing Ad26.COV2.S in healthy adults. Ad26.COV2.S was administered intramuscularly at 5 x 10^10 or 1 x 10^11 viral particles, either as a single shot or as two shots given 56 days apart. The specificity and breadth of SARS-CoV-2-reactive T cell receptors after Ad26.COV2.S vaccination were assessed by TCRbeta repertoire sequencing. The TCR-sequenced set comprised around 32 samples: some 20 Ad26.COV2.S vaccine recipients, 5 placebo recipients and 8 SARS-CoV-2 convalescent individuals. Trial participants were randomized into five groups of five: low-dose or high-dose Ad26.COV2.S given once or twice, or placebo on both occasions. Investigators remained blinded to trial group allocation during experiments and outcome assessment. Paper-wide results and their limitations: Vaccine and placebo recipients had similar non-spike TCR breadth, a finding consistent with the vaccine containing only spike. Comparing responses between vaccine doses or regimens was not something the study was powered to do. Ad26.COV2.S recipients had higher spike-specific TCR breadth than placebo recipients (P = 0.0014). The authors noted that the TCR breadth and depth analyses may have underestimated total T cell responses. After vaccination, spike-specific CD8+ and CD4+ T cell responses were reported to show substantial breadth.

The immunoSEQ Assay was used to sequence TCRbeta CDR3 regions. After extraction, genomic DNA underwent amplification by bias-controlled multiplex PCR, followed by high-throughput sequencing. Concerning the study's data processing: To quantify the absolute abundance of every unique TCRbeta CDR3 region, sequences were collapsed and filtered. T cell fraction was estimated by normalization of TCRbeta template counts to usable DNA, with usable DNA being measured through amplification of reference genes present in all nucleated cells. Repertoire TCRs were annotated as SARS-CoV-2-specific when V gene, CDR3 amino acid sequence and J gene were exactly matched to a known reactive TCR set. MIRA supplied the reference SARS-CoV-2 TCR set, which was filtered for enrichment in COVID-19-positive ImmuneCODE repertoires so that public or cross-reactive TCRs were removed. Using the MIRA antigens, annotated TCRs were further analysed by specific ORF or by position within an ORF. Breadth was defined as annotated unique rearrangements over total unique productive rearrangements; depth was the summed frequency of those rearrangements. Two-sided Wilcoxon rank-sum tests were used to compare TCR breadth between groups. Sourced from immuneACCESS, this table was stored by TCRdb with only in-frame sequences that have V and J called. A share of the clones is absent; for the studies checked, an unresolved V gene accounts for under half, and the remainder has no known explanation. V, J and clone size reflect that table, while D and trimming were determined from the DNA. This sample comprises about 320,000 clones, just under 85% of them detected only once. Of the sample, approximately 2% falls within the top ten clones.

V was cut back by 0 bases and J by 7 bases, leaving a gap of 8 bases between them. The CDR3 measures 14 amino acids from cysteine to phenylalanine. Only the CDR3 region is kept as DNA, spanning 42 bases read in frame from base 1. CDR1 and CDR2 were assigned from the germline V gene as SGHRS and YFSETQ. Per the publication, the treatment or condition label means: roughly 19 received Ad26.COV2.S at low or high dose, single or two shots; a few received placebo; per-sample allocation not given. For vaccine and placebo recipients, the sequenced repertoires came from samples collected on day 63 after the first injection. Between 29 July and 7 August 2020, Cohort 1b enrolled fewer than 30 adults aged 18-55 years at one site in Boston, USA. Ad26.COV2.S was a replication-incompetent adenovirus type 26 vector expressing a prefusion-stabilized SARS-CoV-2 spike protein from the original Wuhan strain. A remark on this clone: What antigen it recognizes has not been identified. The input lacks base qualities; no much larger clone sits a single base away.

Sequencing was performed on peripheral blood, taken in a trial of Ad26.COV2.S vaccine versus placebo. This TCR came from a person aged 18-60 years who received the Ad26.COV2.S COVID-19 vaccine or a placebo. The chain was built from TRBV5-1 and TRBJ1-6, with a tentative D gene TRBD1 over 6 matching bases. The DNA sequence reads TGCGCCAGCAGCTTGGACAGGGCGAATTCACCCCTCCACTTT. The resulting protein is CASSLDRANSPLHF.